This entry is about one TCR beta chain. Its antigen is undetermined. CD45RO/CCR7/CD25/CD127/CD95/CD27 staining was used to isolate CD4+ naive, central memory, regulatory and stem cell-like memory cells by sorting. The data originate from a study of beta chain features in type 1 diabetes. For the study at large: Age, gender and cell yields were similar between patients and healthy donors. Whole-study findings and limits: More deletions and fewer insertions at VDJ junctions were seen in type 1 diabetes patients. The naive, central memory and Treg TCRB repertoires showed an apparent similarity that was greater among patients than among healthy donors.

Germline V gene lookup returns CDR1 SGHTA and CDR2 FQGNSA. V gave up 1 base and J gave up 0 bases; unmatched junction bases: 7. The CDR3 is 17 amino acids. Sequencing targeted expressed TCRB transcripts, as all isolated RNA had been reverse transcribed. Here immunoSEQ multiplex PCR was the method, and the copy in TCRdb shows in-frame clones only, minus some. The data show more than 350,000 clones, roughly 10% seen once. V and J are TRBV7-2 and TRBJ2-3, with TRBD2 matching 7 bases. This clonotype originated in a woman in her late teens or twenties in good health. What was sequenced was naive CD4+ T cells from blood. In DNA form, the CDR3 reads TGTGCCAGCAGCTTAGGCGCGTTGCGGGGGAGCACAGATACGCAGTATTTT. Translated, it gives CASSLGALRGSTDTQYF. The entire variable domain, with the rest obtained from reference TRBV7-2 and TRBJ2-3, is as follows: GAGVSQSPSNKVTEKGKDVELRCDPISGHTALYWYRQSLGQGLEFLIYFQGNSAPDKSGLPSDRFSAERTGGSVSTLTIQRTQQEDSAVYLCASSLGALRGSTDTQYFGPGTRLTVL.